The 24 T cell receptor beta chains below all came from one sample that was sequenced in a study of blood T cell repertoires in COVID-19. Here immunoSEQ multiplex PCR was the method, and the copy in TCRdb shows in-frame clones only, minus some. There are around 60,000 clones in the sample; around 77% occur only once, and about 20% lies in the top ten. The sequenced sample consisted of peripheral blood. The receptor set was obtained from an elderly man with active or convalescent COVID-19.

This clone was recorded a few times. The rearrangement uses TRBV19 and TRBJ2-1; 7 bases line up with TRBD2. J was trimmed by 0 bases and V by 5 bases; bases with no gene match: 16. This CDR3 has 19 amino acids. Germline loops: CDR1 LNHDA, CDR2 SQIVND (reference sequence). CDR3 nucleotide sequence: TGTGCCAGTAGTCCACGAGCGGGATCAAGCTTTAGCTCCTACAATGAGCAGTTCTTC. Translating it yields CASSPRAGSSFSSYNEQFF.

This clone was picked up a small number of times. This rearrangement joins TRBV29-1 to TRBJ1-2; 9 bases map to TRBD1. Germline V gene sequence: CDR1 SQVTM, CDR2 ANQGSEA. CDR3 length equals 12 residues. V lost 7 bases, J lost 8 bases, and 8 bases stayed unmatched. CDR3 DNA: TGCAGCGGTTGGGGACAGGGTGAAGGCTACACCTTC. It codes for CSGWGQGEGYTF.

This clone has just one count. The chain couples TRBV4-3 to TRBJ1-6; 8 bases fit TRBD1. With V trimmed by 0 bases and J by 7 bases, 8 bases remained unmatched. Germline-derived CDR1 and CDR2 are LGHNA and YSLEER. CDR3 length: 17 residues. The DNA of the CDR3 is TGCGCCAGCAGCCAAGAGGGGACAGGACAGCGCAATTCACCCCTCCACTTT. Its protein is CASSQEGTGQRNSPLHF.

The rearrangement joins TRBV5-4 to TRBJ2-3; 8 bases line up with TRBD2. Germline-derived CDR1 and CDR2 are SGHNT and YYREEE (reference sequence). After removal of 1 base from V and 6 bases from J, the junction contained 10 bases not matched to a gene. The CDR3 extends over 16 amino acids. The CDR3 DNA reads as TGTGCCAGCAGCTTGCCCGGACTTGCGGGGGGTGATACGCAGTATTTT. Its protein is CASSLPGLAGGDTQYF.

This clone was seen once. The chain employs TRBV7-9 and TRBJ2-7, with TRBD2 identical over 10 bases. Germline V gene sequence: CDR1 SEHNR, CDR2 FQNEAQ (reference sequence). The V and J ends lost 8 bases and 2 bases, in that order; junction bases with no gene match: 9. The CDR3 spans 15 residues. CDR3 bases: TGTGCCAGCGAGTCCCGCCTAGCGGGGGCCTACGAGCAGTACTTC. Amino acids: CASESRLAGAYEQYF.

The chain recombines TRBV6-5 with TRBJ2-3, with 8 bases identical to TRBD1. Germline V gives CDR1 MNHEY, CDR2 SVGAGI. The CDR3 is 15 amino acids. The junction had 11 bases not matched to a gene; V was cut back by 6 bases and J by 6 bases. The DNA for the CDR3 is TGTGCCAGCAGGACGGGACAGGAGAGATTGGATACGCAGTATTTT. Amino acid sequence: CASRTGQERLDTQYF.

The sample holds one count of this clone. J is TRBJ2-7 and V is TRBV4-3; 12 bases are shared with TRBD2. Looked up from germline, CDR1 is LGHNA and CDR2 is YSLEER. After removal of 1 base from V and 6 bases from J, the junction contained 4 bases not matched to a gene. The CDR3 has 15 residues. This CDR3 reads CASSQGLAGAVEQYF. The DNA of the CDR3 is TGCGCCAGCAGCCAAGGACTAGCGGGAGCTGTCGAGCAGTACTTC.

The chain recombines TRBV6-2 or TRBV6-3 with TRBJ2-2; D is perhaps TRBD2 (7 bases). V lost 6 bases and J 9 bases, leaving 23 bases between the germline ends. Germline loops: CDR1 MNHEY, CDR2 SVGEGT. This CDR3 region has 16 residues. The CDR3 loop is CASSRGAGAILRELFF. CDR3 coding DNA: TGTGCCAGCAGCCGAGGTGCGGGGGCGATTCTCCGGGAGCTGTTTTTT.

V and J are TRBV6-6 and TRBJ1-6; D is unclear. V was cut by 8 bases and J by 5 bases, with 16 bases left in between. Germline V gives CDR1 MNHNY, CDR2 SVGAGI (reference sequence). The CDR3 covers 15 residues. CDR3 DNA sequence: TGTGCCAGCGGTCGTAGCCGATCAAATAATTCACCCCTCCACTTT. As protein: CASGRSRSNNSPLHF.

V is TRBV7-9 and J is TRBJ2-7; TRBD1 matches 8 bases. The CDR3 is 15 amino acids. Germline V gives CDR1 SEHNR, CDR2 FQNEAQ (reference sequence). V was clipped by 4 bases and J by 4 bases; unmatched bases: 9. The CDR3 reads CASSSRTGNLYEQYF. The CDR3 coding sequence is TGTGCCAGCAGCTCCCGGACAGGGAATCTTTACGAGCAGTACTTC.

The genes are TRBV6-5 and TRBJ1-1; TRBD1 agrees at 9 bases. The germline gives CDR1 MNHEY, CDR2 SVGAGI. The length of the CDR3 is 13 residues. The junction had 6 bases not matched to a gene; V was cut back by 5 bases and J by 8 bases. As DNA, the CDR3 is TGTGCCAGCAGTACTAAACAGGGGGCGGAAGCTTTCTTT. It specifies CASSTKQGAEAFF.

This rearrangement joins TRBV5-1 to TRBJ2-7; 11 bases agree with TRBD1. This CDR3 spans 14 amino acids. With V trimmed by 5 bases and J by 5 bases, 6 bases remained unmatched. Germline lookup yields CDR1 SGHRS and CDR2 YFSETQ. The CDR3 region is CASRRGQGEDEQYF. CDR3 DNA sequence: TGCGCCAGCAGGAGGGGACAGGGGGAGGACGAGCAGTACTTC.

This chain links TRBV19 with TRBJ2-3; tentatively, D is TRBD2 (5 bases). Trimming stripped 5 bases from V and 4 bases from J, with 10 bases between. The CDR3 runs to 13 residues. Germline loops: CDR1 LNHDA, CDR2 SQIVND (reference sequence). DNA for the CDR3: TGTGCCAGTAGTGAGAGCGGTGCAGATACGCAGTATTTT. This encodes CASSESGADTQYF.

The chain combines TRBV7-3 with TRBJ2-5; the match to TRBD2 covers 11 bases. CDR3 size: 17 residues. Germline-derived CDR1 and CDR2 are SGHTA and FQGTGA. V was clipped by 0 bases and J by 0 bases; unmatched bases: 3. CDR3 in amino acids: CASSLTSGGVYQETQYF. CDR3 coding DNA: TGTGCCAGCAGCTTAACTAGCGGGGGGGTGTACCAAGAGACCCAGTACTTC.

The chain couples TRBV7-9 to TRBJ1-3; possibly TRBD1 for D (5 bases). Trimming left V 3 bases short and J 0 bases short, with 18 bases between. The CDR3 spans 18 residues. Germline CDR1 reads SEHNR; CDR2 reads FQNEAQ (reference sequence). CDR3 sequence: CASSFRRDGGDSGNTIYF. DNA of the CDR3: TGTGCCAGCAGCTTCAGGAGGGACGGTGGCGACTCTGGAAACACCATATATTTT.

The rearrangement joins TRBV5-6 to TRBJ1-1; D is unclear. The CDR3 has 14 residues. Trimming took 0 bases from V and 2 from J, leaving 8 bases between them. Germline V gene lookup returns CDR1 SGHDT and CDR2 YYEEEE. The chain's CDR3 is CASSLGTGNTEAFF. DNA for the CDR3: TGTGCCAGCAGCTTGGGGACGGGAAACACTGAAGCTTTCTTT.

This clone was counted once. This sequence joins TRBV24-1 and TRBJ1-6, with 8 bases fitting TRBD1. Germline CDR1 and CDR2: KGHDR and SFDVKD. V was pared by 12 bases and J by 7 bases, with 7 bases of the junction left unmatched. CDR3 length: 13 amino acids. DNA for the CDR3: TGTGCCGCCGGACAGGGAGGGAATTCACCCCTCCACTTT. Protein sequence: CAAGQGGNSPLHF.

The V gene is TRBV5-1, the J gene TRBJ2-3; 7 bases match TRBD2. The CDR3 has 15 amino acids. The germline gives CDR1 SGHRS, CDR2 YFSETQ. J lost 6 bases, V lost 4 bases, and 11 bases had no gene match. DNA of the CDR3: TGCGCCAGCAGCACCGGGGGGACCCAACGGGATACGCAGTATTTT. This codes for CASSTGGTQRDTQYF.

This rearrangement joins TRBV7-3 to TRBJ1-5; the D is unclear. The CDR3 runs to 12 residues. The V and J ends lost 6 bases and 8 bases respectively, with 11 bases between them. Germline V gene lookup returns CDR1 SGHTA and CDR2 FQGTGA. The CDR3 loop is CASSKLLEPQHF. CDR3 coding DNA: TGTGCCAGCAGTAAACTTCTGGAGCCCCAGCATTTT. Complete variable domain (other parts from reference TRBV7-3 and TRBJ1-5): GAGVSQTPSNKVTEKGKYVELRCDPISGHTALYWYRQSLGQGPEFLIYFQGTGAADDSGLPNDRFFAVRPEGSVSTLKIQRTERGDSAVYLCASSKLLEPQHFGDGTRLSIL.

The rearrangement uses TRBV18 and TRBJ1-6; 12 bases fit TRBD1. Looked up from germline, CDR1 is KGHSH and CDR2 is LQKENI. Trimming removed 4 bases from V and 14 bases from J; junction bases left unmatched: 9. This CDR3 comprises 15 residues. CDR3: CASSQSGQGAKALHF. CDR3 sequence (DNA): TGTGCCAGCTCACAATCGGGACAGGGGGCGAAGGCCCTCCACTTT.

The rearrangement links TRBV7-8 to TRBJ1-5; TRBD1 matches at 9 bases. The CDR3 consists of 15 residues. Germline trimming cut 2 bases from V and 7 bases from J; bases unmatched to any gene: 6. The germline CDR1 and CDR2 sequences are SGHVS and FQNEAQ. The CDR3 is CASSLWDRVGQPQHF. The CDR3 DNA reads as TGTGCCAGCAGCTTATGGGACAGGGTAGGCCAGCCCCAGCATTTT. Looking up the rest from reference TRBV7-8 and TRBJ1-5 gives the full variable domain: GAGVSQSPRYKVAKRGQDVALRCDPISGHVSLFWYQQALGQGPEFLTYFQNEAQLDKSGLPSDRFFAERPEGSVSTLKIQRTQQEDSAVYLCASSLWDRVGQPQHFGDGTRLSIL.

This clone was seen repeatedly, ten times or more. This chain links TRBV27 with TRBJ1-2, with D possibly being TRBD1 (5 bases). V shed 3 bases and J shed 8 bases, with 22 bases lying between them. The CDR3 has 16 amino acids. CDR1 and CDR2 (germline): MNHEY, SMNVEV (reference sequence). CDR3: CASSFIGASFSNGYTF. CDR3 DNA sequence: TGTGCCAGCAGTTTCATAGGGGCTTCGTTCTCAAACGGCTACACCTTC.

The V call is TRBV4-2, the J call TRBJ2-2; 10 nucleotides line up with TRBD1. Germline V CDR1 and CDR2: LGHNA, YNFKEQ. The V and J ends lost 6 bases and 8 bases, in that order; junction bases with no gene match: 6. The length of the CDR3 is 14 residues. The DNA for the CDR3 is TGTGCCAGCAGGACAGGGGGCGCGACTGGGGAGCTGTTTTTT. Amino acids: CASRTGGATGELFF.

The CDR3 loop reads CASSSGLSNQPQHF. Here the CDR3 DNA reads TGTGCCAGCAGCTCGGGGTTAAGCAATCAGCCCCAGCATTTT. The chain uses TRBV5-4 and TRBJ1-5; D is uncertain. The length of the CDR3 is 14 residues. With 3 bases removed from V and 1 base from J, the gap between germline ends came to 8 bases. Germline V gene sequence: CDR1 SGHNT, CDR2 YYREEE (reference sequence).